This TCR beta chain is from a study of shared clonotypes between healthy human individuals. Germline V gene lookup returns CDR1 SGHVS and CDR2 FQNEAQ. The CDR3 is 15 amino acids. V dropped 5 bases and J dropped 4 bases, with 15 bases sitting between them. On this clone: Its antigen remains unknown.

Clones were sequenced by immunoSEQ multiplex PCR, and TCRdb holds only the in-frame ones, with some missing. The sample includes approximately 1.5 million clones, approximately 98% of them seen just once. Study conclusions and caveats: Memory subsets generally showed smaller estimated richness than naive subsets did.

Sequencing was carried out using naive CD4+ T cells sorted from blood. Specified subset: CD45RA+ positively selected. The chain employs TRBV7-8 and TRBJ2-1; no clear D gene. The clonotype comes from a man younger than 45 in good health. The CDR3 is CASSVQGFPYNEQFF. For the CDR3, the DNA is TGTGCCAGCAGCGTACAAGGGTTCCCTTACAATGAGCAGTTCTTC. Drawing the rest from reference TRBV7-8 and TRBJ2-1, the complete variable domain is GAGVSQSPRYKVAKRGQDVALRCDPISGHVSLFWYQQALGQGPEFLTYFQNEAQLDKSGLPSDRFFAERPEGSVSTLKIQRTQQEDSAVYLCASSVQGFPYNEQFFGPGTRLTVL.